This T cell receptor (beta chain) derives from a study of cytotoxic CD8 clonotypes in ibrutinib-treated CLL. Study-wide background: The authors obtained response samples at a median of about 12 months of treatment, range 6 to 36.

CDR3 size: 13 residues. Germline CDR1 is LGHNA and CDR2 is YNFKEQ. V was clipped by 11 bases and J by 4 bases, with 17 bases between them. Study-level findings and limits: Clonality went up at the time of ibrutinib response, stayed stable in sustained remission, and later dropped back toward its baseline level at progression. Treatment left the uncommon public clonotypes either contracted or stable in frequency.

Deep sequencing aimed at 1 in 200,000 to 1 in 1 million T cells' resolution. Data came from immunoSEQ multiplex PCR; TCRdb stores just in-frame clones and leaves some out. The top ten clones hold 15% of a sample with hundreds of thousands of clones, 60% to 75% of them seen once. Turning to this clone: Its antigen remains unidentified.

The sequence was obtained from a human donor with chronic lymphocytic leukemia. The V call is TRBV4-2, the J call TRBJ1-1; weak D call: TRBD1 (6 bases). The sequences come from PBMCs, collected after 24 months of ibrutinib treatment. The CDR3, as DNA: TGTGCCGGAAGGGGGAACGTCGGCACTGAAGCTTTCTTT. It yields the protein CAGRGNVGTEAFF.